This T cell receptor (beta chain) came from a study of T cells in Graves' hyperthyroidism and ophthalmopathy. The TCR beta CDR3 regions underwent amplification using RNA transcripts as the source. HTBI primers were employed in a first-round RT-PCR of the TCR CDR3. TCRdb passed the multiplex PCR reads through MiXCR, listing each CDR3 protein once. The repertoire holds 75,000 to 100,000 distinct CDR3 sequences, with roughly 39% as singletons. This CDR3 has 17 residues. J gave up 3 bases and V 3 bases, and 8 bases lay outside the gene matches. Germline loops: CDR1 DFQATT, CDR2 SNEGSKA (reference sequence). This clonotype was observed at least ten times.

The sequenced sample consisted of peripheral blood or thyroid tissue (not recorded which). The rearrangement joins TRBV20-1 to TRBJ2-3; 14 bases are a match to TRBD2. This receptor was identified in a woman aged 30 to 39 with Graves' hyperthyroidism. As DNA, the CDR3 is TGCAGTGCTAGCGGGGGGACTAGCGGGAGTGAGACAGATACGCAGTATTTT. This gives the protein CSASGGTSGSETDTQYF.